A single sample is the source of the 23 T cell receptor beta chains below, sequenced in a study of cytomegalovirus exposure and HLA in healthy donors. Vbeta (60) and Jbeta (13) primers were used in the PCR. This table comes from immunoSEQ multiplex PCR, and its TCRdb copy is limited to in-frame clones, with some not included. The sample has under 150,000 clones, 84% seen once; the top ten hold more than 2%. The sample comprised PBMCs. These receptors were taken from a boy between 2 and 10 years old in good health and CMV-seronegative.

This clone was detected only once. The chain is built from TRBV25-1 and TRBJ2-1; 9 positions match TRBD1. CDR1 MGHDK and CDR2 SYGVNS come from the germline V gene. V was clipped by 4 bases and J by 7 bases; unmatched bases: 8. The CDR3 spans 15 residues. The CDR3 is CASSVRDRVTNEQFF. The CDR3 region has the DNA TGTGCCAGCAGTGTCCGGGACAGGGTAACAAATGAGCAGTTCTTC. Full variable domain (remainder filled in from reference TRBV25-1 and TRBJ2-1): EADIYQTPRYLVIGTGKKITLECSQTMGHDKMYWYQQDPGMELHLIHYSYGVNSTEKGDLSSESTVSRIRTEHFPLTLESARPSHTSQYLCASSVRDRVTNEQFFGPGTRLTVL.

V usage is TRBV19 and J usage is TRBJ2-5; 8 nucleotides align to TRBD1. The CDR3 is 13 amino acids. Germline values: CDR1 LNHDA, CDR2 SQIVND (reference sequence). J lost 4 bases, V lost 6 bases, and 4 bases had no gene match. The CDR3 bases are TGTGCCAGTAGGAACAGGGGGTCAGAGACCCAGTACTTC. Translated: CASRNRGSETQYF.

This clone was observed once. The chain employs TRBV7-2 and TRBJ1-2; D remains ambiguous. This CDR3 region has 14 residues. V lost 5 bases, J lost 4 bases, and 14 bases lay in between. Germline CDR1 reads SGHTA; CDR2 reads FQGNSA. The CDR3 loop reads CASSPRGTLYGYTF. In nucleotides, the CDR3 is TGTGCCAGCAGCCCCCGAGGCACCCTCTATGGCTACACCTTC.

The rearrangement uses TRBV5-4 and TRBJ1-1, with 7 bases lining up with TRBD1. V shed 3 bases and J 9 bases; nucleotides not matched to a gene: 17. The CDR3 is made up of 16 amino acids. Germline assignment: CDR1 SGHNT and CDR2 YYREEE (reference sequence). CDR3 nucleotide sequence: TGTGCCAGCAGCTGGGTGGGCGGGACAGCAACACTGAAAGCTTTCTTT. Amino acid sequence: CASSWVGGTATLKAFF.

V usage is TRBV27 and J usage is TRBJ2-7, with TRBD2 matching 9 bases. Germline loops: CDR1 MNHEY, CDR2 SMNVEV (reference sequence). Trimming removed 4 bases from V and 4 bases from J; junction bases left unmatched: 8. CDR3 size: 15 residues. In DNA form, the CDR3 reads TGTGCCAGCAGTTGGGGCGGTAGCGGGAGATACGAGCAGTACTTC. It yields the protein CASSWGGSGRYEQYF.

This chain uses TRBV15 with TRBJ1-6; 7 bases line up with TRBD1. The trim removed 0 bases at V and 12 bases at J, leaving 8 bases unmatched. The CDR3 runs 15 residues. From germline, CDR1 is LNHNV and CDR2 YYDKDF (reference sequence). The CDR3 spells CATSRDIARDRPLHF. Here the CDR3 DNA reads TGTGCCACCAGCAGAGATATTGCTCGGGACAGACCCCTCCACTTT.

The chain uses TRBV21-1 and TRBJ1-1. TRBV21-1 is a pseudogene segment. The CDR3 extends over 17 amino acids. The CDR3 spells CASSNRPRHPGGAEAFF. The CDR3 DNA reads TGTGCCAGCAGCAATCGGCCGCGCCATCCGGGAGGGGCTGAAGCTTTCTTT.

This chain joins TRBV27 and TRBJ2-7; 7 bases are shared with TRBD1. The germline V gene encodes CDR1 MNHEY and CDR2 SMNVEV (reference sequence). With V trimmed by 6 bases and J by 3 bases, 11 bases remained unmatched. The CDR3 contains 15 residues. The CDR3 DNA reads TGTGCCAGCAGGACTCGACAGGGTTCAGACTACGAGCAGTACTTC. It is translated as CASRTRQGSDYEQYF.

This CDR3 is CASSFLLGGRNEQFF. Written as DNA, the CDR3 is TGTGCCAGCAGTTTTCTATTGGGCGGGAGAAATGAGCAGTTCTTC. The rearrangement uses TRBV28 and TRBJ2-1; TRBD2 agrees at 7 bases. The CDR3 loop spans 15 amino acids. Germline values: CDR1 MDHEN, CDR2 SYDVKM. Germline trimming cut 3 bases from V and 7 bases from J; bases unmatched to any gene: 9.

This chain's CDR3 is CASGRHRTGEETQYF. DNA of the CDR3: TGTGCTAGTGGCCGCCACCGGACAGGGGAAGAGACCCAGTACTTC. The chain has TRBV12-5 and TRBJ2-5, with TRBD1 identical over 9 bases. The CDR3 is 15 residues long. Germline CDR1 LGHNT, CDR2 FRNRAP. V was clipped by 6 bases and J by 3 bases; unmatched bases: 8.

This clone was seen once. The rearrangement joins TRBV7-2 to TRBJ1-2; no clear D gene. V lost 1 base and J 4 bases, leaving 16 bases between the germline ends. Per germline, CDR1 SGHTA and CDR2 FQGNSA. CDR3 length: 16 residues. The CDR3 region is CASSLDLGRVTYGYTF. The CDR3 coding sequence is TGTGCCAGCAGCTTAGATCTCGGTCGGGTTACCTATGGCTACACCTTC.

The chain combines TRBV30 with TRBJ1-5; unclear D gene. This CDR3 spans 13 amino acids. Trimming took off 0 bases at V and 9 bases at J, with 12 bases between the two ends. Germline-derived CDR1 and CDR2 are GTSNPN and SVGIG (reference sequence). The CDR3 loop reads CAWSVSRDRPQHF. The CDR3 nucleotides read TGTGCCTGGAGTGTTAGCCGAGATCGGCCCCAGCATTTT.

J is TRBJ2-2 and V is TRBV2; perhaps TRBD1 as D (6 bases). The ends were cut back, 0 bases at V and 9 bases at J, with 14 bases in the middle. Looked up from germline, CDR1 is SNHLY and CDR2 is FYNNEI. The CDR3 extends over 15 amino acids. Written as DNA, the CDR3 is TGTGCCAGCAGTGAAGCGGGGGCCGTAGGTCGGGAGCTGTTTTTT. It is translated as CASSEAGAVGRELFF.

The J gene is TRBJ2-1, the V gene TRBV7-9; D perhaps matches TRBD1 (5 bases). Germline V gives CDR1 SEHNR, CDR2 FQNEAQ (reference sequence). CDR3 length equals 16 residues. The V end was cut by 3 bases, the J end by 0 bases, with 12 bases between. The CDR3 nucleotides read TGTGCCAGCAGCTTTCGAGCAGACAGCTCCTACAATGAGCAGTTCTTC. Its protein is CASSFRADSSYNEQFF. The variable domain in full, completed from reference TRBV7-9 and TRBJ2-1, reads DTGVSQNPRHKITKRGQNVTFRCDPISEHNRLYWYRQTLGQGPEFLTYFQNEAQLEKSRLLSDRFSAERPKGSFSTLEIQRTEQGDSAMYLCASSFRADSSYNEQFFGPGTRLTVL.

This clone was seen only once. The chain has TRBV29-1 and TRBJ2-1, with a weak D call TRBD2 (5 bases). The germline V gene has CDR1 SQVTM and CDR2 ANQGSEA. The CDR3 runs 12 residues. V lost 5 bases to trimming and J lost 4 bases, with 9 bases between them. In DNA form, the CDR3 reads TGCAGCGTTTCTCGGACTTACAATGAGCAGTTCTTC. It codes for CSVSRTYNEQFF.

The chain recombines TRBV6-1 with TRBJ2-6; D is uncertain. Deletions cut 6 bases from V and 2 bases from J, with 11 bases between. The germline CDR1 and CDR2 sequences are MNHNS and SASEGT. This CDR3 has 15 residues. In DNA, the CDR3 is TGTGCCAGCAGGCTCGAGCCGGCTGGGGCCAACGTCCTGACTTTC. Its translation is CASRLEPAGANVLTF.

The CDR3 protein is CSAGHKETQYF. The DNA for the CDR3 is TGCAGTGCTGGGCACAAAGAGACCCAGTACTTC. The chain uses TRBV20-1 and TRBJ2-5; D is uncertain. CDR1 is DFQATT, CDR2 SNEGSKA, per germline (reference sequence). The CDR3 is 11 amino acids. Trimming took 5 bases from V and 3 from J, leaving 7 bases between them.

The V and J genes are TRBV7-2 and TRBJ2-7, with 15 bases fitting TRBD2. V trimming: 5 bases; J trimming: 3 bases; junction bases outside the gene matches: 5. In germline, CDR1 is SGHTA, CDR2 FQGNSA. CDR3 length: 16 residues. CDR3 loop: CASSRKGLAGGYEQYF. CDR3 bases: TGTGCCAGCAGCCGAAAGGGACTAGCGGGAGGCTACGAGCAGTACTTC.

The chain uses TRBV28 and TRBJ2-3; 9 bases are a match to TRBD2. CDR3 length equals 18 residues. Trimming at V came to 2 bases and at J to 4 bases, leaving 13 bases not matched to a gene. The germline gives CDR1 MDHEN, CDR2 SYDVKM. CDR3 protein: CASSLIVGAGGPSDTQYF. The DNA for the CDR3 is TGTGCCAGCAGTTTAATCGTCGGGGCGGGAGGGCCTTCAGATACGCAGTATTTT.

The chain joins TRBV27 to TRBJ2-1, with D perhaps TRBD1 (6 bases). Trimming left V 6 bases short and J 9 bases short, with 24 bases between. Germline V lookup: CDR1 MNHEY, CDR2 SMNVEV (reference sequence). CDR3 size: 16 residues. The CDR3 nucleotides are TGTGCCAGCAGACCCACCGGGACACCTAACGGCGGTGAGCAGTTCTTC. This gives the protein CASRPTGTPNGGEQFF.

As regards this clone: A read error may produce the germline difference seen at one junction end. The V call is TRBV7-9, the J call TRBJ1-4; the D gene is possibly TRBD1 (6 bases). Germline lookup yields CDR1 SEHNR and CDR2 FQNEAQ (reference sequence). The CDR3 runs 12 residues. Here the CDR3 DNA reads TGTGCCAGCAGCTTAGTATCAGGGGCAACGATTTTT. This gives the protein CASSLVSGATIF.

This clone was detected a few times. This chain joins TRBV5-1 and TRBJ1-5; the match to TRBD1 covers 12 bases. CDR1 and CDR2 from the germline V gene are SGHRS and YFSETQ. The CDR3 consists of 15 residues. V trimming: 2 bases; J trimming: 7 bases; junction bases outside the gene matches: 4. This CDR3 reads CASSFGTGGFQPQHF. For the CDR3, the DNA is TGCGCCAGCAGCTTCGGGACAGGGGGCTTCCAGCCCCAGCATTTT.

The chain recombines TRBV28 with TRBJ2-7, with a possible D match to TRBD1 (6 bases). Trimming removed 6 bases at V and 5 bases at J, with 14 bases between. The germline V gene encodes CDR1 MDHEN and CDR2 SYDVKM. This CDR3 contains 13 residues. The CDR3 coding sequence is TGTGCCAGCAGCCTTACAGGGAACCACGAGCAGTACTTC. Translated: CASSLTGNHEQYF.